This TCR beta chain was obtained from a study of T cells in Graves' hyperthyroidism and ophthalmopathy. Study-level points and caveats: Peripheral blood also featured most of the thyroid clonotypes expanded above 0.001. Ophthalmopathy and stable hyperthyroidism were told apart by a 13 V-J model. Ophthalmopathy onset followed model prediction by a median about seven months.

The CDR3 sequence is 12 residues long. In germline, CDR1 is ENHRY, CDR2 SYGVKD. The V and J ends lost 5 bases and 8 bases respectively, with 12 bases between them. Using RNA transcripts as the source, TCR beta CDR3 regions were amplified. TCR CDR3 underwent first-round RT-PCR with the HTBI primer set. TCRdb redid the calling of the multiplex PCR reads with MiXCR, one entry per CDR3 protein. This repertoire shows around 580,000 distinct CDR3 sequences, around 46% found once; its top ten account for roughly 7.7%. Over 18 months, lack of ophthalmopathy progression marked Graves' hyperthyroidism as stable. A note on this clonotype: Its antigen is undetermined.

The clonotype comes from a woman under 30 with Graves' hyperthyroidism. This chain links TRBV10-3 with TRBJ1-2; a weak D match, TRBD1 (5 bases). Specimen: peripheral blood or thyroid tissue (not recorded which). CDR3 sequence reads: CAISPGDSGYTF. Written as DNA, the CDR3 is TGTGCCATCAGTCCGGGGGACTCCGGCTACACCTTC.